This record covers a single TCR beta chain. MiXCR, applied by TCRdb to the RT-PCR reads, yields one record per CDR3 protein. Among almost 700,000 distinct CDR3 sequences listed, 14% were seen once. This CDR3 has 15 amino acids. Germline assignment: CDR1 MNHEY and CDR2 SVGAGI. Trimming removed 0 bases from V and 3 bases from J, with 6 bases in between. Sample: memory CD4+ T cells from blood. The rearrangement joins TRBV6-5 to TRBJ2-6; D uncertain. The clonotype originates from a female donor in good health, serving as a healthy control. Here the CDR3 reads CASSYSMNGANVLTF. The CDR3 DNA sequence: TGTGCCAGCAGTTACTCGATGAATGGGGCCAACGTCCTGACTTTC.